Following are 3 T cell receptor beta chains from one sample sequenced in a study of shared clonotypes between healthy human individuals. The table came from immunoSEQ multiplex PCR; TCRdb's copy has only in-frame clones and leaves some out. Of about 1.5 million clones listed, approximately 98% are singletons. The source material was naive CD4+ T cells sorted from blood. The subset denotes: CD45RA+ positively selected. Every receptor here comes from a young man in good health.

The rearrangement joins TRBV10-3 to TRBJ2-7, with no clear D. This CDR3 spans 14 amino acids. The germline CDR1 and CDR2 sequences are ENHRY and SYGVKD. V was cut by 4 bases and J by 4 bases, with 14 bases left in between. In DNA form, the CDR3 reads TGTGCCATCAGTGGGACCGGAGTCGTGTACGAGCAGTACTTC. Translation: CAISGTGVVYEQYF.

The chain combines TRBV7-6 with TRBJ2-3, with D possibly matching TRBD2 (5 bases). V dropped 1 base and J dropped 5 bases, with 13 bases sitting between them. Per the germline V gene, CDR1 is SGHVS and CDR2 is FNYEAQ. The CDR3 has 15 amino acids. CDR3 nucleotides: TGTGCCAGCAGCTTAGACGGGATCCGGGGAGATACGCAGTATTTT. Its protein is CASSLDGIRGDTQYF.

The chain's CDR3 is CASPPVGQSSYEQYF. CDR3 coding DNA: TGTGCCAGTCCCCCAGTCGGACAGAGCTCCTACGAGCAGTACTTC. The chain joins TRBV28 to TRBJ2-7, with a weak D call TRBD1 (6 bases). The CDR3 is 15 amino acids. The V gene's germline CDR1 is MDHEN and CDR2 SYDVKM. V was clipped by 9 bases and J by 0 bases, with 18 bases between them. The complete variable domain, with remaining parts taken from reference TRBV28 and TRBJ2-7, reads DVKVTQSSRYLVKRTGEKVFLECVQDMDHENMFWYRQDPGLGLRLIYFSYDVKMKEKGDIPEGYSVSREKKERFSLILESASTNQTSMYLCASPPVGQSSYEQYFGPGTRLTVT.